The clone carrying this T cell receptor beta chain was counted only a few times. Its cognate antigen is unknown. This sample was taken from a study of CD8 T cells in ankylosing spondylitis. Study-wide findings and caveats: It appeared that ankylosing spondylitis blood was characterized by a TCR beta motif of seven or eight highly homologous variants. As reported, disease-linked clones showed significant enrichment in matched ankylosing spondylitis synovial fluid.

Between the trimmed V and J ends, which lost 5 bases and 2 bases, there was a span of 3 bases. CDR3 length: 11 amino acids. Germline V lookup: CDR1 KGHSH, CDR2 LQKENI. TCRdb itself ran the 5' RACE reads through MiXCR, one entry per CDR3 protein. The sample yields about 96,000 distinct CDR3 sequences, just under 9% seen once. The sequenced sample consisted of blood, either unsorted or a sorted T cell fraction (not recorded which). This TCR derives from a male donor with ankylosing spondylitis or in good health (not recorded which). The chain links TRBV18 to TRBJ2-5; D not resolved. The CDR3 DNA follows: TGTGCCAGCTCAGATCAAGAGACCCAGTACTTC. It is translated as CASSDQETQYF.